What follows are 19 T cell receptor beta chains derived from one specimen sequenced in a study of response to subunit inactivated influenza vaccine. In TCRdb, the RT-PCR reads were re-called with MiXCR into one record per CDR3 protein. Counted here are under 200,000 distinct CDR3 sequences, less than 15% occurring once; the ten biggest clones make up around 32%. These data also featured in a second study, about T cells expressing NK-cell markers. That source adds: TCR beta cDNA was made by 5'RACE template switching with UMIs.

The sequencing here drew on CD8+ T cells sorted from PBMCs, taken about 13 days after vaccination. The origin of the receptors is a man aged 45-60 years who received an inactivated influenza vaccine.

This clonotype was seen many times. V gene TRBV29-1 combines with J gene TRBJ2-7; 11 nucleotides line up with TRBD1. CDR1 is SQVTM, CDR2 ANQGSEA, per germline. The CDR3 is 13 residues long. V trimming: 6 bases; J trimming: 3 bases; junction bases outside the gene matches: 4. The CDR3 DNA sequence: TGCAGCGTGGGACAGGGGGTAATCTACGAGCAGTACTTC. This sequence encodes CSVGQGVIYEQYF.

A few counts support this clonotype. This sequence joins TRBV30 and TRBJ2-1; unclear D gene. Germline assignment: CDR1 GTSNPN and CDR2 SVGIG (reference sequence). V gave up 0 bases and J gave up 5 bases, with 11 bases separating them. This CDR3 contains 14 residues. The chain's CDR3 is CAWSVGLDHNEQFF. In DNA, the CDR3 is TGTGCCTGGAGTGTAGGGCTAGACCACAATGAGCAGTTCTTC.

The J gene is TRBJ2-1, the V gene TRBV6-2 or TRBV6-3; D remains unclear. V lost 6 bases to trimming and J lost 0 bases, with 15 bases between them. Per germline, CDR1 MNHEY and CDR2 SVGEGT. The CDR3 loop spans 16 amino acids. The CDR3 spells CASSYALYSSYNEQFF. The CDR3 nucleotides are TGTGCCAGCAGCTACGCACTCTACAGCTCCTACAATGAGCAGTTCTTC.

The chain carries TRBV7-9 and TRBJ1-2, with D hard to call. The germline V gene encodes CDR1 SEHNR and CDR2 FQNEAQ (reference sequence). Between the trimmed V and J ends, which lost 5 bases and 4 bases, there was a span of 11 bases. The CDR3 spans 13 residues. This CDR3 is CASSLGRLYGYTF. The CDR3 DNA reads TGTGCCAGCAGCCTCGGACGGCTCTATGGCTACACCTTC. Using reference TRBV7-9 and TRBJ1-2 for the parts outside the CDR3, the full variable domain is DTGVSQNPRHKITKRGQNVTFRCDPISEHNRLYWYRQTLGQGPEFLTYFQNEAQLEKSRLLSDRFSAERPKGSFSTLEIQRTEQGDSAMYLCASSLGRLYGYTFGSGTRLTVV.

Ten or more counts support this clonotype. The rearrangement uses TRBV14 and TRBJ2-3; D remains unclear. This CDR3 is 14 amino acids long. Trimming shortened V by 0 bases and J by 3 bases, and 7 bases separated the two germline ends. Germline V lookup: CDR1 SGHDN, CDR2 FVKESK. The CDR3 spells CASSQDPPTDTQYF. The CDR3 DNA reads TGTGCCAGCAGCCAAGACCCTCCTACAGATACGCAGTATTTT.

This clonotype was picked up a small number of times. The rearrangement joins TRBV4-3 to TRBJ2-1, with D perhaps matching TRBD2 (6 bases). With 0 bases removed from V and 0 bases from J, the gap between germline ends came to 12 bases. CDR3 length: 17 residues. Looked up from germline, CDR1 is LGHNA and CDR2 is YSLEER. The CDR3 region is CASSQDVSGSSYNEQFF. The CDR3 coding sequence is TGCGCCAGCAGCCAAGATGTTAGCGGCAGCTCCTACAATGAGCAGTTCTTC.

The chain uses TRBV12-3 or TRBV12-4 and TRBJ1-2, with a tentative D call TRBD1 (6 bases). Trimming shortened V by 6 bases and J by 5 bases, and 16 bases separated the two germline ends. The CDR3 has 14 amino acids. DNA of the CDR3: TGTGCCAGCAGCATAGGACTTCAGGGGTATGGCTACACCTTC. Residues: CASSIGLQGYGYTF.

In its sample, this clonotype was seen a few times. This chain uses TRBV7-9 with TRBJ2-1; D tentatively fits TRBD1 or TRBD2 (5 bases each). Looked up from germline, CDR1 is SEHNR and CDR2 is FQNEAQ (reference sequence). Trimming removed 10 bases from V and 9 bases from J, with 16 bases in between. The CDR3 is 12 residues long. The CDR3 sequence is CATAVGAPEQFF. CDR3 nucleotide sequence: TGTGCCACCGCGGTCGGGGCCCCTGAGCAGTTCTTC.

This clonotype has only a few counts. The gene calls are TRBV30 and TRBJ2-1; D possibly corresponds to TRBD2 (6 bases). Trimming shortened V by 0 bases and J by 4 bases, and 10 bases separated the two germline ends. CDR1 is GTSNPN, CDR2 SVGIG, per germline (reference sequence). This CDR3 is built from 14 residues. The CDR3 DNA is TGTGCCTGGAGTGTACGGGAGAAATACAATGAGCAGTTCTTC. Translated, it gives CAWSVREKYNEQFF.

This clonotype was seen more than once but under ten times. The rearrangement joins TRBV6-5 to TRBJ2-1, with a possible D match to TRBD2 (6 bases). V lost 0 bases and J lost 0, with 12 bases in between. The CDR3 has 17 amino acids. CDR1 is MNHEY, CDR2 SVGAGI, per germline. CDR3 protein: CASSYSRRESSYNEQFF. In DNA form, the CDR3 reads TGTGCCAGCAGTTACTCGCGACGGGAGAGCTCCTACAATGAGCAGTTCTTC.

Only a few counts were recorded for this clonotype. The chain recombines TRBV6-6 with TRBJ2-1; the match to TRBD2 covers 12 bases. Trimming cost V 7 bases and J 7 bases; bases outside gene matches: 2. In germline, CDR1 is MNHNY, CDR2 SVGAGI (reference sequence). The CDR3 extends over 13 amino acids. CDR3 loop: CASTSGRGNEQFF. The CDR3 region has the DNA TGTGCCAGCACTAGCGGGAGGGGAAATGAGCAGTTCTTC.

The V and J genes are TRBV6-6 and TRBJ1-2; 9 positions match TRBD1. The V and J ends lost 9 bases and 6 bases, in that order; junction bases with no gene match: 2. CDR3 size: 11 residues. Germline V gene lookup returns CDR1 MNHNY and CDR2 SVGAGI (reference sequence). The CDR3 loop is CASTGGHGYTF. DNA of the CDR3: TGTGCCAGTACAGGGGGCCATGGCTACACCTTC.

This clonotype was counted a single time. The chain carries TRBV13 and TRBJ2-6; D is possibly TRBD2 (5 bases). The CDR3 covers 15 residues. Germline V gene data show CDR1 as PRHDT and CDR2 as FYEKMQ (reference sequence). With 3 bases removed from V and 2 bases from J, the gap between germline ends came to 8 bases. The CDR3 coding sequence is TGTGCCAGCAGCTTCGCGGGCACTGGGGCCAACGTCCTGACTTTC. Translated: CASSFAGTGANVLTF.

Only a few counts were recorded for this clonotype. This rearrangement joins TRBV24-1 to TRBJ2-3; D gene uncertain. The CDR3 is made up of 13 amino acids. Germline loops: CDR1 KGHDR, CDR2 SFDVKD. V was cut by 5 bases and J by 2 bases, with 7 bases left in between. The CDR3 DNA reads as TGTGCCACCAGTGGTCCTCACACAGATACGCAGTATTTT. Protein: CATSGPHTDTQYF.

A few counts support this clonotype. The chain combines TRBV10-3 with TRBJ1-5; D is undetermined. The germline V gene encodes CDR1 ENHRY and CDR2 SYGVKD. Trimming removed 4 bases at V and 5 bases at J, with 9 bases between. The CDR3 loop spans 13 amino acids. The DNA for the CDR3 is TGTGCCATCAGTGGACAATGGGATCAGCCCCAGCATTTT. Translated: CAISGQWDQPQHF.

The gene calls are TRBV11-2 and TRBJ2-7, with 11 bases identical to TRBD2. The CDR3 runs to 14 residues. CDR1 and CDR2 (germline): SGHAT, FQNNGV. Trimming took 5 bases from V and 4 from J; bases not matched to a gene: 4. For the CDR3, the DNA is TGTGCCAGCAGCCAGACTAGCGGGAATTACGAGCAGTACTTC. Its translation is CASSQTSGNYEQYF.

The V call is TRBV13, the J call TRBJ2-7, with 9 bases fitting TRBD1. V was pared by 4 bases and J by 5 bases, with 9 bases of the junction left unmatched. The germline CDR1 and CDR2 sequences are PRHDT and FYEKMQ (reference sequence). The CDR3 is made up of 15 amino acids. CDR3 residues: CASSSTGTGLHEQYF. DNA of the CDR3: TGTGCCAGCAGCTCTACCGGGACAGGGTTGCACGAGCAGTACTTC.

CDR3 sequence reads: CASSTRLAGPTDTQYF. For the CDR3, the DNA is TGCGCCAGCAGCACAAGACTAGCGGGACCCACAGATACGCAGTATTTT. The chain is built from TRBV5-1 and TRBJ2-3, with 11 bases lining up with TRBD2. Germline CDR1 and CDR2: SGHRS and YFSETQ. V was clipped by 4 bases and J by 2 bases; unmatched bases: 6. This CDR3 spans 16 amino acids.

The chain recombines TRBV12-3 or TRBV12-4 with TRBJ2-5, with D tentatively TRBD1 or TRBD2 (5 bases each). V lost 6 bases, J lost 4 bases, and 21 bases lay in between. The CDR3 spans 16 residues. The CDR3 bases are TGTGCCAGCAGAGGATCTCGGGGCCGGGGAGTAGAGACCCAGTACTTC. This gives the protein CASRGSRGRGVETQYF.